These 21 T cell receptor beta chains were all obtained from the same sample, sequenced in a study of vaccination and CD4 T cells after COVID-19 (dated by TCRdb to 2022 to 2024). For these TCRs, the target antigens are not known. This specimen's time point label, per the study, means: late sampling 161 to 241 days after vaccination in a few convalescent patients. Per the publication, the treatment or condition label means: approximately 9-day PBMC culture with coronavirus spike peptide pools or control peptides (ViraFEST assay). To prepare the library, PCR was applied. Sequenced on an Illumina iSeq 100. DNA from cultured CD4+ T cells underwent TCR sequencing with the Oncomine TCR Beta short-read assay at the Johns Hopkins FTIC core. Clones were called with MiXCR by TCRdb after fastp trimmed the public reads at Q25, and only in-frame beta chains were retained. Each record represents a unique CDR3 protein, reported with the most common genes and DNA among its rows. In all, the sample holds 20,000 to 25,000 distinct CDR3 sequences, and 30% to 45% of those were seen once. Together, the top ten hold roughly 9% of the sample.

This material consisted of CD4+ T cells from blood, cultured in vitro, taken about 7 months after SARS-CoV-2 vaccination. Receptors originate from a human donor who had recovered from COVID-19.

This chain connects TRBV27 to TRBJ2-7; D is unresolved. The V end was cut by 8 bases, the J end by 2 bases, with 16 bases between. The CDR3 sequence is 14 residues long. CDR1 and CDR2 (germline): MNHEY, SMNVEV (reference sequence). CDR3 sequence reads: CASWNLPDTYEQYF. In DNA form, the CDR3 reads TGTGCCAGCTGGAATCTCCCTGACACCTACGAGCAGTACTTC.

This clonotype was observed a single time. CDR3 loop: CASSPRAETQYF. Written as DNA, the CDR3 is TGTGCCAGCTCACCGCGAGCTGAGACCCAGTACTTC. This rearrangement joins TRBV18 to TRBJ2-5, with D hard to call. The CDR3 runs 12 residues. Trimming took 3 bases from V and 5 from J, leaving 7 bases between them. CDR1 is KGHSH and CDR2 is LQKENI in the germline V gene.

The chain uses TRBV27 and TRBJ2-3, with a tentative D call TRBD1 (6 bases). The CDR3 is 15 residues long. CDR1 is MNHEY and CDR2 is SMNVEV in the germline V gene (reference sequence). Trimming cost V 5 bases and J 0 bases, with 12 bases left between them. CDR3 region: CASSPGDLSTDTQYF. Here the CDR3 DNA reads TGTGCCAGCAGTCCAGGGGACCTCAGCACAGATACGCAGTATTTT.

This clonotype has more than one count but fewer than ten. The V and J genes are TRBV20-1 and TRBJ2-3, with 14 bases that match TRBD2. Germline assignment: CDR1 DFQATT and CDR2 SNEGSKA (reference sequence). The CDR3 loop spans 18 amino acids. After removal of 6 bases from V and 0 bases from J, the junction contained 11 bases not matched to a gene. CDR3: CSANNRLAGGASTDTQYF. In nucleotides, the CDR3 is TGCAGTGCCAACAATAGACTAGCGGGAGGGGCTAGCACAGATACGCAGTATTTT.

The chain has TRBV20-1 and TRBJ1-1; no firm D call. This CDR3 has 15 amino acids. V shed 7 bases and J shed 3 bases, with 21 bases lying between them. Germline V lookup: CDR1 DFQATT, CDR2 SNEGSKA (reference sequence). CDR3 sequence (DNA): TGCAGTGTCCTGGCGGGGTTCGGTAGTTACACTGAAGCTTTCTTT. Protein product: CSVLAGFGSYTEAFF.

The chain employs TRBV15 and TRBJ2-2; D gene uncertain. The germline V and J ends were trimmed by 2 bases and 6 bases, with 13 bases remaining between them. Germline assignment: CDR1 LNHNV and CDR2 YYDKDF (reference sequence). The CDR3 consists of 15 residues. CDR3 nucleotides: TGTGCCACCAGCAGAACCACTCAAGAATCCGGGGAGCTGTTTTTT. Translation gives CATSRTTQESGELFF.

This clonotype was observed a handful of times. This sequence joins TRBV20-1 and TRBJ2-1; TRBD1 agrees at 8 bases. The CDR3 contains 12 residues. V was clipped by 4 bases and J by 9 bases; unmatched bases: 5. CDR1 is DFQATT and CDR2 is SNEGSKA in the germline V gene (reference sequence). This chain's CDR3 is CSANGQGSEQFF. CDR3 bases: TGCAGTGCTAACGGACAGGGCAGTGAGCAGTTCTTC.

The rearrangement links TRBV18 to TRBJ2-1, with D tentatively TRBD2 (5 bases). In germline, CDR1 is KGHSH, CDR2 LQKENI. V lost 3 bases and J lost 2, with 11 bases in between. The CDR3 covers 15 residues. CDR3 sequence: CASSPLDGTYNEQFF. The CDR3 coding sequence is TGTGCCAGCTCACCCCTGGACGGGACCTACAATGAGCAGTTCTTC.

This clonotype has more than one count but fewer than ten. This sequence joins TRBV15 and TRBJ2-2; the D gene is possibly TRBD2 (6 bases). This CDR3 spans 15 amino acids. V was clipped by 3 bases and J by 0 bases, with 8 bases between them. The V gene's germline CDR1 is LNHNV and CDR2 YYDKDF (reference sequence). DNA of the CDR3: TGTGCCACCAGCAGGGGGAGGACGAACACCGGGGAGCTGTTTTTT. Translation: CATSRGRTNTGELFF.

This clonotype came up once. The genes are TRBV29-1 and TRBJ2-3; 9 nucleotides line up with TRBD1. Germline trimming cut 7 bases from V and 3 bases from J; bases unmatched to any gene: 5. From germline, CDR1 is SQVTM and CDR2 ANQGSEA. The CDR3 is 13 residues long. The CDR3 here is CSARQGVTDTQYF. The CDR3 DNA reads as TGCAGCGCTCGACAGGGGGTAACAGATACGCAGTATTTT.

This clonotype was counted a single time. The V call is TRBV15, the J call TRBJ1-1, with D maybe TRBD1 (6 bases). Germline V gene data show CDR1 as LNHNV and CDR2 as YYDKDF (reference sequence). V was pared by 0 bases and J by 6 bases, with 14 bases between. This CDR3 region has 15 residues. The CDR3 sequence is CATSRDSRGSAEAFF. The CDR3 DNA reads TGTGCCACCAGCAGAGATTCAAGGGGGTCGGCTGAAGCTTTCTTT.

This rearrangement joins TRBV24-1 to TRBJ2-3; 11 bases are shared with TRBD2. CDR1 is KGHDR, CDR2 SFDVKD, per germline. The CDR3 sequence is 16 residues long. Losses at the gene ends were 4 bases for V and 2 bases for J; bases not matched to a gene: 4. CDR3 sequence: CATSDKLAGATDTQYF. As DNA, the CDR3 is TGTGCCACCAGTGACAAACTAGCGGGAGCCACAGATACGCAGTATTTT.

CDR3 residues: CASSLGDDYGYTF. CDR3 sequence (DNA): TGTGCCAGCAGTTTAGGGGACGACTATGGCTACACCTTC. The chain combines TRBV28 with TRBJ1-2; possible D gene TRBD1, 5 bases. This CDR3 region has 13 residues. CDR1 and CDR2 (germline): MDHEN, SYDVKM. V was shortened by 2 bases and J by 3 bases, with 7 bases between the two germline ends.

In its sample, this clonotype was seen a few times. This rearrangement joins TRBV7-2 to TRBJ2-7, with D perhaps TRBD2 (6 bases). This CDR3 is 15 amino acids long. Germline assignment: CDR1 SGHTA and CDR2 FQGNSA. Trimming pared 3 bases from V and 5 bases from J, leaving 17 bases between. The CDR3 bases are TGTGCCAGCAGCTTGCAGACGGGAGAGGCACACGAGCAGTACTTC. The encoded protein is CASSLQTGEAHEQYF.

The rearrangement links TRBV18 to TRBJ1-1, with D perhaps TRBD1 (6 bases). V lost 5 bases to trimming and J lost 3 bases, with 16 bases between them. The CDR3 has 15 amino acids. Per the germline V gene, CDR1 is KGHSH and CDR2 is LQKENI. The CDR3, as DNA: TGTGCCAGCTCATCTTCATGGGCAGGGGACACTGAAGCTTTCTTT. It yields the protein CASSSSWAGDTEAFF.

This rearrangement joins TRBV28 to TRBJ1-1, with no clear D. Trimming shortened V by 4 bases and J by 3 bases, and 18 bases separated the two germline ends. This CDR3 spans 16 amino acids. Germline loops: CDR1 MDHEN, CDR2 SYDVKM. The CDR3 reads CASSSDTDHWHTEAFF. Here the CDR3 DNA reads TGTGCCAGCAGTTCAGACACGGACCATTGGCACACTGAAGCTTTCTTT.

This clonotype was detected only a few times. The chain carries TRBV27 and TRBJ1-5; D call uncertain. Trimming took off 6 bases at V and 0 bases at J, with 6 bases between the two ends. The CDR3 has 13 amino acids. CDR1 MNHEY and CDR2 SMNVEV come from the germline V gene (reference sequence). The CDR3 region is CASRPASNQPQHF. CDR3 sequence (DNA): TGTGCCAGCAGGCCGGCTAGCAATCAGCCCCAGCATTTT.

The V gene is TRBV28, the J gene TRBJ1-5; the match to TRBD1 covers 8 bases. Germline lookup yields CDR1 MDHEN and CDR2 SYDVKM. This CDR3 has 16 amino acids. V was pared by 6 bases and J by 5 bases, with 12 bases of the junction left unmatched. The CDR3, as DNA: TGTGCCAGCAGCCCGACAGGGGTATTGAAGTATCAGCCCCAGCATTTT. This codes for CASSPTGVLKYQPQHF.

The table lists this clonotype with a few counts. The chain couples TRBV27 to TRBJ1-5, with 9 nucleotides matching TRBD1. V was pared by 2 bases and J by 5 bases, with 7 bases of the junction left unmatched. Germline V lookup: CDR1 MNHEY, CDR2 SMNVEV (reference sequence). The CDR3 contains 16 residues. CDR3 sequence (DNA): TGTGCCAGCAGTTTAGACGGACAGGGGCTATATCAGCCCCAGCATTTT. Translating it yields CASSLDGQGLYQPQHF.

V usage is TRBV2 and J usage is TRBJ2-7; 9 bases match TRBD1. V gave up 5 bases and J gave up 4 bases; unmatched junction bases: 9. This CDR3 spans 15 amino acids. Germline CDR1 SNHLY, CDR2 FYNNEI. This CDR3 is CASSYVGQGYYEQYF. In DNA form, the CDR3 reads TGTGCCAGCAGTTATGTGGGACAGGGATATTACGAGCAGTACTTC.

There are a few counts of this clonotype. The CDR3 loop is CASSEELFQPQHF. CDR3 coding DNA: TGTGCCAGCAGTGAAGAGCTATTTCAGCCCCAGCATTTT. The chain joins TRBV6-1 to TRBJ1-5, with D hard to call. Per the germline V gene, CDR1 is MNHNS and CDR2 is SASEGT. This CDR3 has 13 amino acids. The germline V and J ends were trimmed by 1 base and 6 bases, with 7 bases remaining between them.